The sequence of this TCR beta chain was determined in a study of shared clonotypes between healthy human individuals. General study results and limits: Clonotype sharing across donors was expected to vary with sequencing depth. Sharing across a few donors was seen in 4% to 6.5% of naive CD4 clonotypes.

Germline loops: CDR1 SGDLS, CDR2 YYNGEE. This CDR3 is built from 15 residues. V trimming: 1 base; J trimming: 0 bases; junction bases outside the gene matches: 4. Regarding this clone: What it recognizes is unknown.

Deep was the level at which the assay was run. Generated by immunoSEQ multiplex PCR, the TCRdb table keeps only in-frame clones and is missing some. The top ten hold around 0.38% of the sample, which has approximately 2,300,000 clones, around 90% seen once. This receptor was obtained from a man in his late teens or twenties in good health. Some clones in this sample may be carry-over from other donors' samples. The V and J genes are TRBV9 and TRBJ2-7; 7 bases match TRBD2. The sample was naive CD4+ T cells from PBMCs. Sample subset: CD45RA+ positively selected. DNA of the CDR3: TGTGCCAGCAGCGTACGGGCTAGCGGCTCCTACGAGCAGTACTTC. Amino acid sequence: CASSVRASGSYEQYF.